Shown below are 7 T cell receptor beta chains from a single sample sequenced in a study of T-cell reconstitution after alpha-beta-depleted transplantation in children. Unique molecular identifiers featured in how the TCRbeta library was prepared. TCRdb reanalysed the PCR reads using MiXCR and keeps one entry per CDR3 protein. The table records 500,000 to 650,000 distinct CDR3 sequences, roughly an eighth of them present only once. This material consisted of PBMCs, mostly from graft donor cells, taken 180 days after TCRalphabeta/CD19-depleted stem cell transplant. The receptors come from a female patient aged 2-15 years who had a stem cell transplant for aplastic anemia, so the T cells may come from the graft donor.

This clonotype was observed at least ten times. The rearrangement links TRBV24-1 to TRBJ2-2; 8 bases fit TRBD2. The trim removed 10 bases at V and 3 bases at J, leaving 9 bases unmatched. CDR3 length: 15 amino acids. CDR1 and CDR2 (germline): KGHDR, SFDVKD. The CDR3 here is CATSSTGGDTGELFF. CDR3 bases: TGTGCCACTAGTAGTACGGGAGGGGACACCGGGGAGCTGTTTTTT.

The rearrangement uses TRBV6-1 and TRBJ1-1, with 11 bases lining up with TRBD1. Germline CDR1 MNHNS, CDR2 SASEGT. The CDR3 is made up of 15 amino acids. With V trimmed by 5 bases and J by 5 bases, 7 bases remained unmatched. CDR3 sequence reads: CASSPPDRGQTEAFF. CDR3 DNA: TGTGCCAGCAGTCCCCCGGACAGGGGGCAGACTGAAGCTTTCTTT.

The chain couples TRBV3-1 to TRBJ2-3; D gene uncertain. Germline-derived CDR1 and CDR2 are LGHDT and YNNKEL (reference sequence). CDR3 size: 15 residues. V gave up 2 bases and J gave up 0 bases, with 9 bases separating them. The CDR3 loop reads CASSQNLVSTDTQYF. As DNA, the CDR3 is TGTGCCAGCAGCCAAAACCTAGTTAGCACAGATACGCAGTATTTT.

V usage is TRBV11-1 and J usage is TRBJ2-5; 7 bases match TRBD2. Trimming cost V 3 bases and J 2 bases; bases outside gene matches: 6. The CDR3 sequence is 15 residues long. Germline lookup yields CDR1 SGHAT and CDR2 FQDESV (reference sequence). The CDR3 region is CASSFLAERQETQYF. The DNA for the CDR3 is TGTGCCAGCAGCTTCCTAGCGGAGCGTCAAGAGACCCAGTACTTC.

This clonotype was detected only a few times. V gene TRBV4-3 combines with J gene TRBJ2-2; D is ambiguous. V lost 0 bases to trimming and J lost 1 base, with 3 bases between them. Germline CDR1 LGHNA, CDR2 YSLEER. The CDR3 runs to 14 residues. In DNA, the CDR3 is TGCGCCAGCAGCCAAGAAGGGAACACCGGGGAGCTGTTTTTT. It is translated as CASSQEGNTGELFF.

V usage is TRBV18 and J usage is TRBJ2-1, with 8 bases fitting TRBD1. Germline values: CDR1 KGHSH, CDR2 LQKENI. This CDR3 is 14 amino acids long. V dropped 3 bases and J dropped 8; count of bases not matched to a gene: 6. The CDR3 loop reads CASSPGQARDEQFF. The CDR3 region has the DNA TGTGCCAGCTCACCGGGACAGGCCAGGGATGAGCAGTTCTTC. Using reference TRBV18 and TRBJ2-1 for the parts outside the CDR3, the full variable domain is NAGVMQNPRHLVRRRGQEARLRCSPMKGHSHVYWYRQLPEEGLKFMVYLQKENIIDESGMPKERFSAEFPKEGPSILRIQQVVRGDSAAYFCASSPGQARDEQFFGPGTRLTVL.

In this sample, this clonotype turned up a few times. The V call is TRBV7-2, the J call TRBJ2-5; 9 bases fit TRBD2. Germline values: CDR1 SGHTA, CDR2 FQGNSA. The CDR3 covers 15 residues. V trimming: 2 bases; J trimming: 3 bases; junction bases outside the gene matches: 4. CDR3 DNA: TGTGCCAGCAGCTTACGGACTAGCGCCAAAGAGACCCAGTACTTC. Translation: CASSLRTSAKETQYF.